The present entry profiles one T cell receptor (beta chain) with its context. All TRB cDNA libraries came from 5' RACE performed with UMI labels. Reprocessing the 5' RACE reads, TCRdb reports a single entry for every CDR3 protein and omits DNA. The sample has 70,000 to 100,000 distinct CDR3 sequences, and its top ten clones hold about 1.5%. The source of the sample is a study of CXCR3-negative and CXCR3-positive naive CD8 T cells. The clonotype comes from a human donor in good health. Some clones in this sample may be carry-over from other donors' samples. Sequencing was done on a sample of naive CXCR3- CD8+ T cells from blood. Documented subset: CD45RO-CCR7+CD27+CD95- naive CD8+ T cells lacking CXCR3 (TNR3-).

The CDR3 loop reads CASSQDLRGFGGELFF. The chain is built from TRBV4-3 and TRBJ2-2; TCRdb outputs TRBD1, but without DNA this stays unchecked. The germline V gene has CDR1 LGHNA and CDR2 YSLEER. This CDR3 is built from 16 residues.